This T cell receptor beta chain was recorded in a study of STAT3 mutations in large granular lymphocyte leukemia. Regarding the study as a whole: Every T-cell large granular lymphocyte leukemia patient had at least one immunodominant TCR beta clonotype.

A note on this clone: Its specificity is not known.

Clones were read by immunoSEQ multiplex PCR, and TCRdb kept only the in-frame ones, dropping some. The sample carries about 16,000 clones, just under 85% recorded once. The length of the CDR3 is 13 residues. Trimming stripped 6 bases from V and 5 bases from J, with 13 bases between. Germline V gene sequence: CDR1 LNHDA, CDR2 SQIVND (reference sequence). The receptor was derived from a man aged 45-65 years with T-cell large granular lymphocyte leukemia. Some clones in this sample may be carry-over from other donors' samples. The sample was peripheral blood mononuclear cells. J is TRBJ2-5 and V is TRBV19; tentatively, D is TRBD2 (6 bases). CDR3 amino acids: CASSPGLRETQYF. CDR3 nucleotides: TGTGCCAGTAGCCCGGGACTCCGGGAGACCCAGTACTTC.